Detailed here is one TCR beta chain. Profiled with immunoSEQ multiplex PCR; TCRdb holds only in-frame clones, not every one. The profile shows 140,000 to 150,000 clones, around 83% of them singletons. These data originate in a study of T cell responses to AZD1222 COVID-19 vaccine. Trimming at V came to 4 bases and at J to 6 bases, leaving 8 bases not matched to a gene. The CDR3 is made up of 14 amino acids. Germline V gene sequence: CDR1 LNHNV, CDR2 YYDKDF (reference sequence). This TCR derives from an adult in good health. The chain is built from TRBV15 and TRBJ1-1, with 7 bases matching TRBD1. The sequenced sample was peripheral blood, obtained on day 0 of MenACWY control vaccination. As DNA, the CDR3 is TGTGCCACCAGCAAAGGGGGCAAGTTCGCTGAAGCTTTCTTT. Protein sequence: CATSKGGKFAEAFF.